This TCR beta chain was captured in a study of T cells in Graves' hyperthyroidism and ophthalmopathy (dated by TCRdb to the late 2010s). Turning to the overall study: Peripheral blood samples were taken at initial diagnosis, before any treatment was given. To identify TCR V-J signatures that set the groups apart, the researchers used a discovery cohort of about a hundred patients, made up of under 45 with Graves' ophthalmopathy and approximately 57 with stable Graves' hyperthyroidism. Prospective prediction of ophthalmopathy was tested in an independent validation cohort of 18 to 20 hyperthyroidism patients and 15 to 17 patients who later progressed to ophthalmopathy. For training and testing, the approximately 97 patients in the discovery cohort were randomly divided in a 7:3 ratio. In several Graves' hyperthyroidism patients, the study also compared T-cell repertoires from thyroid tissue with T-cell repertoires from blood. Once sampling was done, hyperthyroidism patients were given methimazole at a starting dose of 30 mg daily, whereas ophthalmopathy patients were given high-dose intravenous methylprednisolone. The paper reports TCR Vbeta CDR3 sequencing of about 140 peripheral blood samples: 40 or so ophthalmopathy, some 80 hyperthyroidism and around 17 progressor patients. Overall study results and their limits: A model built on a 13 V-J signature distinguished ophthalmopathy from stable hyperthyroidism, reaching roughly 88% sensitivity and under 84% specificity in cross-validation and 80%/75% in testing. In validation, the model predicted progression to ophthalmopathy with roughly 70% sensitivity and 72% to 85% specificity, a median of roughly seven months before onset. No statistical method was used to fix the sample size in advance, and group allocation was not hidden from the investigators. Most expanded thyroid clonotypes (frequency above 0.001) were also detected in blood, a finding suggesting that blood repertoires may reflect thyroid immune responses.

The TCR beta CDR3 regions were amplified from RNA transcripts. The first round of RT-PCR for the TCR CDR3 was performed with the HTBI primer set and the Qiagen OneStep RT-PCR kit. The libraries were constructed in a second round of multiplex PCR and then size-selected and purified. Libraries were sequenced paired-end with 100 bp reads on an Illumina HiSeq2000. The study's processing was this. SOAPnuke was used to process the raw data, throwing out any read that contained adapters or uncalled bases, had a mean Phred below 15, or lacked an exact constant-primer or identifier match. High-quality paired reads were merged using COPE v1.2.5, and each unique nucleotide sequence was defined as a clonotype. MiTCR v1.1 was used to align clonotypes to the IMGT TRBV, TRBD and TRBJ reference segments. Analysis was restricted to V-J combinations with a frequency above 0.0001, which covered roughly 99% of repertoires. A TCS score was defined as the ratio of F50 (clonal expansion) to E x V (chaos), with BLOSUM62-based TCRdist applied between CDR3 peptides within each V-J. Welch's t-statistics and random forest reduced roughly 540 V-J features to roughly 13, which were used in a naive Bayes classifier (R e1071). TCRdb reran the public reads through fastp at Q25 and MiXCR, keeping productive beta chains. Rows matching on CDR3 protein sequence are summarized as one entry with the most common DNA and genes. V and J calls and clone size were set by TCRdb, not the authors. The sample contains hundreds of thousands of distinct CDR3 sequences, just under 20% of them found a single time. The ten most abundant clones make up around 50% of the sample.

The CDR3 spans 16 residues, from the cysteine through the phenylalanine. Only the CDR3 region is kept as DNA, spanning 48 bases read in frame from base 1. V and J lose 4 bases and 1 base, and a span of 13 bases separates them. In the ophthalmopathy patients, disease was moderately to severely active, with a Clinical Activity Score of 3 or more, a NOSPECS grade of 4 or more, and a duration of less than 3 months. Exclusion was applied to patients with uncontrolled infections, other autoimmune diseases, pregnancy or lactation. Clinical symptoms, serum thyroxine and TRAb, thyroid ultrasound, and orbital computed tomography formed the basis for the diagnoses. PBMCs were separated from 10 ml of fresh peripheral blood using Ficoll-Paque density gradient centrifugation. Total RNA was extracted using Trizol reagent, and RNA quality was assessed on an Agilent 2100 Bioanalyzer. This clonotype occurred many times. No cognate antigen has been identified for it. Base qualities are not recorded, but no much larger clone differs from it by a single base.

The sequence derives from a middle-aged man with Graves' ophthalmopathy. The sample taken for sequencing was blood. This chain joins TRBV12-3 or TRBV12-4 to TRBJ2-2; the D region possibly corresponds to TRBD1 (5 bases align). The nucleotide sequence is TGTGCCAGCAGTTCACCTCCCGACAGGAACACCGGGGAGCTGTTTTTT. Its coded protein is CASSSPPDRNTGELFF.